This TCR beta chain was recovered during a study of identical twins. Notes on the study in general: Out-of-frame alpha sequences that twins shared showed excess low generation probability. Model-predicted out-of-frame TCR alpha sharing fell below observed values in monozygotic twins.

Remarks on this clonotype: What it recognizes is unknown.

Germline V lookup: CDR1 SGHNT, CDR2 YYREEE (reference sequence). CDR3 length: 17 amino acids. Trimming at V came to 0 bases and at J to 5 bases, leaving 8 bases not matched to a gene. MiXCR, run by TCRdb on the 5' RACE reads, gives a single entry per CDR3 protein. The sample carries 200,000 to 250,000 distinct CDR3 sequences, 7.5% recorded once. The data also belong to a second study, concerning yellow fever vaccine responses in identical twins.

The TCR comes from a woman aged 18-29 years in good health. V gene TRBV5-4 combines with J gene TRBJ2-1, with TRBD1 identical over 10 bases. Sequenced sample: CD8+ T cells sorted from blood. The CDR3 reads CASSLEGGTGVDNEQFF. The CDR3 DNA reads TGTGCCAGCAGCTTGGAAGGGGGGACAGGGGTGGACAATGAGCAGTTCTTC.